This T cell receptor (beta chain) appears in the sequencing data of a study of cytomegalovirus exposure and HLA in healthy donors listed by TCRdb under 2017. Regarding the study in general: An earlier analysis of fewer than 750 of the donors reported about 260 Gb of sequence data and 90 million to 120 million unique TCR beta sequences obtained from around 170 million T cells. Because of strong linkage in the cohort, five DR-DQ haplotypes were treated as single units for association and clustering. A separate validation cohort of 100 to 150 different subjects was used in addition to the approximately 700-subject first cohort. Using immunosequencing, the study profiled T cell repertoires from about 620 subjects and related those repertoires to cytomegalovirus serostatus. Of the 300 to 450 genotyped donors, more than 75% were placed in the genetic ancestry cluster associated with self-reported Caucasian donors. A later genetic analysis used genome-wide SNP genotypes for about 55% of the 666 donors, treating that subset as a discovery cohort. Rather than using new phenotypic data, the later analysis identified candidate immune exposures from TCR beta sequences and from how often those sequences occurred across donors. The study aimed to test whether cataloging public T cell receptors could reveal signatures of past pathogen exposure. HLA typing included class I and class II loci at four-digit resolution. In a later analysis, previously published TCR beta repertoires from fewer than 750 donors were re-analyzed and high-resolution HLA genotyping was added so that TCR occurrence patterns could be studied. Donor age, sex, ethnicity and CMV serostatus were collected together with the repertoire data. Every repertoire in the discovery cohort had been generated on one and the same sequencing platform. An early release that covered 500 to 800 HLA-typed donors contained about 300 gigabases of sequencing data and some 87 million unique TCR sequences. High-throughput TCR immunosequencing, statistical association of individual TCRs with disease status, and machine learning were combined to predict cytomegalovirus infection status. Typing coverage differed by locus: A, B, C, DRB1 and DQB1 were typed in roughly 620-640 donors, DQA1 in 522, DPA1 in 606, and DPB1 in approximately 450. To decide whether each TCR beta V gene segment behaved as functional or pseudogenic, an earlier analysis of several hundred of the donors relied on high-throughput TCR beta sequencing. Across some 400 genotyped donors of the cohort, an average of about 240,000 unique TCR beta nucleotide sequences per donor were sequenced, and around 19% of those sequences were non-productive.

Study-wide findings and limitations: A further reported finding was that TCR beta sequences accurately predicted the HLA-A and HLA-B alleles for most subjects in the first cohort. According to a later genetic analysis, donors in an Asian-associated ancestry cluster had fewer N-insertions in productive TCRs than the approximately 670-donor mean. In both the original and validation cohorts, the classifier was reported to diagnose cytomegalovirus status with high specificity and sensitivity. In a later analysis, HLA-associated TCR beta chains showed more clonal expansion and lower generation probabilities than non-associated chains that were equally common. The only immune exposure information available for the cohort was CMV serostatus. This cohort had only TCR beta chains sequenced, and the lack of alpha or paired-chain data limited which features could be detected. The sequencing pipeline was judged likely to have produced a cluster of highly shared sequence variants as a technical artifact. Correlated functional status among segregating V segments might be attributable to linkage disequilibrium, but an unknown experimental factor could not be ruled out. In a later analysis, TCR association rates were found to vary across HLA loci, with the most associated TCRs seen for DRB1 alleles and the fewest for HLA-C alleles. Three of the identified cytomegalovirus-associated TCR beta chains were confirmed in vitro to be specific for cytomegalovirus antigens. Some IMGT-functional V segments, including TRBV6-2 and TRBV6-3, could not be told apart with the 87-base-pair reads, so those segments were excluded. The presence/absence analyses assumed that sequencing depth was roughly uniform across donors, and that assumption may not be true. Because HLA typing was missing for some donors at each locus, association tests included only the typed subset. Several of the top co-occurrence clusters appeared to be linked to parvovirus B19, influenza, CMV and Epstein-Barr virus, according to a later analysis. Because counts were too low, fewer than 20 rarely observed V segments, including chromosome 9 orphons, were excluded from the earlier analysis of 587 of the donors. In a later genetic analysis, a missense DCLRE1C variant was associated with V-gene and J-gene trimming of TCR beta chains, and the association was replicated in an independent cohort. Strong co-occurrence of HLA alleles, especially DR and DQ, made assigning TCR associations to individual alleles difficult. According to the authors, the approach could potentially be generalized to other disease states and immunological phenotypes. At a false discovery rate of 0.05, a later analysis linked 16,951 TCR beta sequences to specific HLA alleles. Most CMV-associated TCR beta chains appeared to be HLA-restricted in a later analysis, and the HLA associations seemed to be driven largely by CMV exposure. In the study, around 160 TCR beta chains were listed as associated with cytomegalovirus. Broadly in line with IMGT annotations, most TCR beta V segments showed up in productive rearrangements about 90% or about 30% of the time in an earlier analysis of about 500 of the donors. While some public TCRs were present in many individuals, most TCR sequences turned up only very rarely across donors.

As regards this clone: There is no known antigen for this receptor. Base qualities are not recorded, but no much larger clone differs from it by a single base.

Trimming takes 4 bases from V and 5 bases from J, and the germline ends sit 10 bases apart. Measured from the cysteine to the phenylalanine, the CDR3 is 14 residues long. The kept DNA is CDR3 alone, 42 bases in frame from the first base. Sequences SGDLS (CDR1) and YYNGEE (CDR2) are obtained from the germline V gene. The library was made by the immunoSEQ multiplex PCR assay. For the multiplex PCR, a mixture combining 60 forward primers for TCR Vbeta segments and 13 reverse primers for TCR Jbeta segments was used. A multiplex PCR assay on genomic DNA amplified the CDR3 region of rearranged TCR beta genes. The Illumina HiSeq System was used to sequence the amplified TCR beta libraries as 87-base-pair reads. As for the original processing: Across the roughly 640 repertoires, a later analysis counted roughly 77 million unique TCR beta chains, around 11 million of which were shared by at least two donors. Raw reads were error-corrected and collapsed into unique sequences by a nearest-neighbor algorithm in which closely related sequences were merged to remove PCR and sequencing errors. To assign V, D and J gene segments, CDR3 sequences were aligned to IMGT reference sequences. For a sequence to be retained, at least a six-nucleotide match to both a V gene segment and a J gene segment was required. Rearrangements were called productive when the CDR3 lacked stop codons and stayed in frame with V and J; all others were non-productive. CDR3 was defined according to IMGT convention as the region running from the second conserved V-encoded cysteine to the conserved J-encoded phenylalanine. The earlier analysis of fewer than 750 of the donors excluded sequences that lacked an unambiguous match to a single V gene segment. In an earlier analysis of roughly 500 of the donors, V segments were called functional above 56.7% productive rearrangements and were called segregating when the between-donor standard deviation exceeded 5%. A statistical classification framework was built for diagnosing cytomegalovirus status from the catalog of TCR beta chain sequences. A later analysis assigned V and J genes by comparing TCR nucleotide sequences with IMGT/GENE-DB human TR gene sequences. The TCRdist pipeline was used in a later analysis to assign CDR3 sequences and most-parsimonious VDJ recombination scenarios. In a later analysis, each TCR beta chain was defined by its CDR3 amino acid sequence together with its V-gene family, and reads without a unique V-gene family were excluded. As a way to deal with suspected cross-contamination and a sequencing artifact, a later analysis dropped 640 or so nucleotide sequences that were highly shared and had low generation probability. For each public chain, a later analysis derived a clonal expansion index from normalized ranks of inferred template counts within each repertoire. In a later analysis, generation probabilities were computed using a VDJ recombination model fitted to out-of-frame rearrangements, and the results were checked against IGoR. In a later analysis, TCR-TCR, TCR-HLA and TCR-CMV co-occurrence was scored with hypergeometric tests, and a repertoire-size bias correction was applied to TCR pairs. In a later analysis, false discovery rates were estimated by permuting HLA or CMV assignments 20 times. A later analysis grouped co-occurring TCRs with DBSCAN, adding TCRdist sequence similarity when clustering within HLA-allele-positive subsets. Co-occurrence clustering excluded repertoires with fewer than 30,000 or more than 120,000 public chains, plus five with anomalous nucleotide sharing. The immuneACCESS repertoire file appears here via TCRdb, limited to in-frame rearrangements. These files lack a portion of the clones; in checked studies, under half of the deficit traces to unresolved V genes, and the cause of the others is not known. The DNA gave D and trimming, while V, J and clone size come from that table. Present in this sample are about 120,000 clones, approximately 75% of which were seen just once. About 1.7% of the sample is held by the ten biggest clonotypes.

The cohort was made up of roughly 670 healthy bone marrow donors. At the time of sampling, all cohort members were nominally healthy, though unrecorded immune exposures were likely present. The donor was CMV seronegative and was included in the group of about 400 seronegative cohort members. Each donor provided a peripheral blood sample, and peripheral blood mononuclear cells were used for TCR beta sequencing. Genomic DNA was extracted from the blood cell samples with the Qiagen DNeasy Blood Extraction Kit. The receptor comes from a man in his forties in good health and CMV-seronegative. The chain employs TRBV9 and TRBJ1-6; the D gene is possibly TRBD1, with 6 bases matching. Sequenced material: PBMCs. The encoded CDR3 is CASSRDNDNSPLHF. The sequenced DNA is TGTGCCAGCAGCCGGGACAATGATAATTCACCCCTCCACTTT.